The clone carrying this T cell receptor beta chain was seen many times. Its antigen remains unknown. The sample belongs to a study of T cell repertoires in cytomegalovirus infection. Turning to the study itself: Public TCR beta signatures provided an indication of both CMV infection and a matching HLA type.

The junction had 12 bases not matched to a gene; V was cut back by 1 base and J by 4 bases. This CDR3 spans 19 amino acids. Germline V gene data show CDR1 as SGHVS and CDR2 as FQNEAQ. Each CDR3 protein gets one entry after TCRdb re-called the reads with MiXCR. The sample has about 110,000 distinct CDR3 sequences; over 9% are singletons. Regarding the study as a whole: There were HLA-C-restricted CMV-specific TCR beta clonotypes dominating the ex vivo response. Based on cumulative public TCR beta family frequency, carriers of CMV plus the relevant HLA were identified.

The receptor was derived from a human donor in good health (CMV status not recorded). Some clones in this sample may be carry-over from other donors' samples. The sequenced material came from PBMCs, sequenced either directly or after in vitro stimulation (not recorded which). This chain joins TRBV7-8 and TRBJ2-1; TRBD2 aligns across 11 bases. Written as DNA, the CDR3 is TGTGCCAGCAGCTTAGTAGTAGCGGGAGGGCCCTGGGAGTACAATGAGCAGTTCTTC. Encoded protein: CASSLVVAGGPWEYNEQFF.